Each of the 27 T cell receptor beta chains below was sequenced from the same sample in a study of human T cells and chemical hapten exposure. The time point denotes: patch test 1, 2 weeks after DPC sensitization. Treatment meaning: therapeutic diphenylcyclopropenone sensitization with weekly scalp DPC. Using its own MiXCR run on the RACE reads, TCRdb lists one record per CDR3 protein. Here the sample spans approximately 60,000 distinct CDR3 sequences, roughly a tenth being singletons. The sample was whole blood, taken in connection with sensitization to the hapten diphenylcyclopropenone (DPC). All receptors derive from a woman in her thirties or forties with alopecia areata. Some clones in this sample may be carry-over from other donors' samples.

In this sample, this clonotype turned up once. This chain links TRBV6-2 or TRBV6-3 with TRBJ1-5; D gene ambiguous. CDR3 length: 10 residues. Germline lookup yields CDR1 MNHEY and CDR2 SVGEGT. V lost 6 bases and J 9 bases, leaving 6 bases between the germline ends. The DNA for the CDR3 is TGTGCCAGCAGATTATGGCCCCAGCATTTT. This translates into CASRLWPQHF.

The chain links TRBV5-1 to TRBJ2-5; D possibly corresponds to TRBD1 (6 bases). Trimming took 3 bases from V and 4 from J, leaving 13 bases between them. CDR3 length: 14 amino acids. Per the germline V gene, CDR1 is SGHRS and CDR2 is YFSETQ. The CDR3 sequence is CASSSRGMRETQYF. CDR3 in DNA: TGCGCCAGCAGCTCTAGGGGGATGCGAGAGACCCAGTACTTC.

This clonotype was seen ten or more times. The CDR3 nucleotides are TGTGCCAGCAGGAAAAGCGGGGTCCCAGGGGCAGATACGCAGTATTTT. Amino acids: CASRKSGVPGADTQYF. The chain employs TRBV12-3 or TRBV12-4 and TRBJ2-3; possibly TRBD2 for D (7 bases). V gave up 6 bases and J gave up 4 bases, with 20 bases separating them. The CDR3 is made up of 16 amino acids.

V gene TRBV7-8 combines with J gene TRBJ2-7; D may be TRBD1 (6 bases). V dropped 5 bases and J dropped 2 bases, with 13 bases sitting between them. The CDR3 contains 14 residues. In germline, CDR1 is SGHVS, CDR2 FQNEAQ. The CDR3 DNA reads as TGTGCCAGCAGCGAACAGGGACGAGCCTACGAGCAGTACTTC. Translated, it gives CASSEQGRAYEQYF.

A note on this clonotype: A single base separates this from a much larger clone, so it may be a read error. The V gene is TRBV5-4, the J gene TRBJ2-3; D unclear. This CDR3 spans 13 amino acids. Germline V gene data show CDR1 as SGHNT and CDR2 as YYREEE (reference sequence). The germline V and J ends were trimmed by 5 bases and 5 bases, with 12 bases remaining between them. The CDR3 nucleotides are TGTGCCAGCAGTAAAGGTTCGATAGATACGCAGTATTTT. It codes for CASSKGSIDTQYF.

This clonotype occurred many times. The gene calls are TRBV7-9 and TRBJ2-1; no definite D call. Trimming removed 7 bases from V and 0 bases from J, with 10 bases in between. In germline, CDR1 is SEHNR, CDR2 FQNEAQ (reference sequence). The CDR3 contains 14 residues. CDR3 DNA sequence: TGTGCCAGCATCCCGCTGAGCTCCTACAATGAGCAGTTCTTC. Translated, it gives CASIPLSSYNEQFF.

This clonotype occurred many times. The chain couples TRBV10-3 to TRBJ2-1, with 12 bases matching TRBD2. CDR1 ENHRY and CDR2 SYGVKD come from the germline V gene. This CDR3 comprises 15 residues. V was clipped by 2 bases and J by 4 bases; unmatched bases: 0. In DNA form, the CDR3 reads TGTGCCATCAGTGAGGGGACTAGCGGGTACAATGAGCAGTTCTTC. Amino acid sequence: CAISEGTSGYNEQFF.

This clonotype was seen ten or more times. This sequence joins TRBV4-3 and TRBJ1-2, with a possible D match to TRBD1 (5 bases). Deletions cut 3 bases from V and 0 bases from J, with 8 bases between. CDR3 size: 14 residues. CDR1 is LGHNA, CDR2 YSLEER, per germline. In DNA, the CDR3 is TGCGCCAGCAGCCATGGGACCCCTAACTATGGCTACACCTTC. Amino acids: CASSHGTPNYGYTF.

This clonotype was found a few times. This chain connects TRBV5-6 to TRBJ1-5; D is unresolved. Trimming removed 3 bases at V and 5 bases at J, with 6 bases between. Germline CDR1 SGHDT, CDR2 YYEEEE. The CDR3 consists of 12 residues. The CDR3 sequence: CASSSVDQPQHF. The CDR3 region has the DNA TGTGCCAGCAGCTCCGTGGATCAGCCCCAGCATTTT.

This clonotype was counted ten times or more. This chain links TRBV13 with TRBJ2-4; a possible D gene is TRBD2 (7 bases). The V end lost 5 bases, the J end lost 5 bases, and 13 bases lay between the germline ends. CDR3 length: 14 amino acids. Germline V gene data show CDR1 as PRHDT and CDR2 as FYEKMQ (reference sequence). CDR3 nucleotide sequence: TGTGCCAGCAGCCTAAGGGAGGGGGAAAACATTCAGTACTTC. Its protein product is CASSLREGENIQYF.

This clonotype was counted at least ten times. The chain couples TRBV24-1 to TRBJ1-5; D is undetermined. V was clipped by 6 bases and J by 2 bases, with 10 bases between them. The germline gives CDR1 KGHDR, CDR2 SFDVKD. CDR3 length: 14 amino acids. This chain's CDR3 is CATSIESGNQPQHF. The CDR3 DNA follows: TGTGCCACCAGTATTGAATCAGGCAATCAGCCCCAGCATTTT.

This chain uses TRBV7-6 with TRBJ1-6, with D tentatively TRBD1 (5 bases). The CDR3 extends over 14 amino acids. V gave up 5 bases and J gave up 8 bases, with 13 bases separating them. Germline V gene sequence: CDR1 SGHVS, CDR2 FNYEAQ. The DNA for the CDR3 is TGTGCCAGCAGCCCGGCTGGGGGTTATTCACCCCTCCACTTT. Translated: CASSPAGGYSPLHF.

This chain connects TRBV7-2 to TRBJ2-1; a possible D gene is TRBD1 (6 bases). The length of the CDR3 is 14 residues. CDR1 SGHTA and CDR2 FQGNSA come from the germline V gene. Trimming left V 2 bases short and J 5 bases short, with 10 bases between. Written as DNA, the CDR3 is TGTGCCAGCAGCTTAAAGTGGGGGCACAATGAGCAGTTCTTC. Residues: CASSLKWGHNEQFF.

The V and J genes are TRBV4-3 and TRBJ2-7, with 8 bases aligning to TRBD1. The CDR3 runs to 16 residues. The V gene end was trimmed by 4 bases and the J gene end by 2 bases; junction bases not matched to a gene: 10. Germline V lookup: CDR1 LGHNA, CDR2 YSLEER. DNA of the CDR3: TGCGCCAGCAGCCCGCATCATGGACAGGGCGCCTACGAGCAGTACTTC. As protein: CASSPHHGQGAYEQYF.

This clonotype was observed a handful of times. The chain couples TRBV7-9 to TRBJ2-7, with 8 bases that match TRBD1. The CDR3 extends over 16 amino acids. V lost 2 bases to trimming and J lost 2 bases; unmatched junction nucleotides: 8. Germline assignment: CDR1 SEHNR and CDR2 FQNEAQ (reference sequence). In nucleotides, the CDR3 is TGTGCCAGCAGCTTATATCCCGGGACAGGAGCCTACGAGCAGTACTTC. Encoded protein: CASSLYPGTGAYEQYF.

The chain employs TRBV28 and TRBJ2-7; no firm D call. V lost 6 bases to trimming and J lost 4 bases, with 7 bases between them. The V gene's germline CDR1 is MDHEN and CDR2 SYDVKM. The CDR3 contains 11 residues. CDR3 sequence: CASRKQYEQYF. Written as DNA, the CDR3 is TGTGCCAGCAGGAAGCAGTACGAGCAGTACTTC.

The rearrangement joins TRBV20-1 to TRBJ2-5; 9 positions match TRBD2. The CDR3 runs to 15 residues. Germline trimming cut 3 bases from V and 5 bases from J; bases unmatched to any gene: 10. Germline V gives CDR1 DFQATT, CDR2 SNEGSKA (reference sequence). CDR3 sequence: CSASGTSSPEETQYF. The CDR3 region has the DNA TGCAGTGCTAGCGGGACTAGCTCCCCTGAGGAGACCCAGTACTTC.

This clonotype has at least ten counts. The chain joins TRBV7-9 to TRBJ1-1; D perhaps matches TRBD1 (5 bases). Per germline, CDR1 SEHNR and CDR2 FQNEAQ (reference sequence). Trimming stripped 5 bases from V and 5 bases from J, with 15 bases between. The CDR3 consists of 14 residues. CDR3 in DNA: TGTGCCAGCAGCCCCCGAGGGGCATGGACTGAAGCTTTCTTT. Amino acid sequence: CASSPRGAWTEAFF.

The rearrangement uses TRBV20-1 and TRBJ1-1, with 8 bases matching TRBD1. CDR1 DFQATT and CDR2 SNEGSKA come from the germline V gene (reference sequence). Losses at the gene ends were 5 bases for V and 5 bases for J; bases not matched to a gene: 7. The CDR3 length is 13 residues. The CDR3 DNA is TGCAGTGCTGGCGAGACAGGGGAAACTGAAGCTTTCTTT. Translating gives CSAGETGETEAFF.

This clonotype was seen repeatedly, ten times or more. This CDR3 is CASSWDRVTEAFF. CDR3 nucleotide sequence: TGTGCCAGCAGCTGGGACAGGGTCACTGAAGCTTTCTTT. The chain couples TRBV5-4 to TRBJ1-1; 9 bases align to TRBD1. CDR1 and CDR2 (germline): SGHNT, YYREEE (reference sequence). V trimming: 3 bases; J trimming: 4 bases; junction bases outside the gene matches: 1. The CDR3 is 13 amino acids.

This chain links TRBV5-1 with TRBJ2-3; TRBD2 aligns across 9 bases. The CDR3 loop spans 14 amino acids. Germline-derived CDR1 and CDR2 are SGHRS and YFSETQ. V shed 4 bases and J 4 bases; nucleotides not matched to a gene: 4. CDR3 in DNA: TGCGCCAGCAGCCCGACTAGCGGATCAGATACGCAGTATTTT. Protein: CASSPTSGSDTQYF.

In its sample, this clonotype was seen many times. The chain employs TRBV11-3 and TRBJ2-1; 13 bases are shared with TRBD2. The CDR3 consists of 18 residues. Germline CDR1 is SGHNT and CDR2 is YENEEA. V dropped 4 bases and J dropped 0; count of bases not matched to a gene: 6. The CDR3 protein is CASSSTSGGVRSYNEQFF. As DNA, the CDR3 is TGTGCCAGCAGCTCTACTAGCGGGGGGGTACGCTCCTACAATGAGCAGTTCTTC.

This clonotype was counted ten times or more. The chain carries TRBV11-2 and TRBJ2-3, with 11 bases fitting TRBD1. With 5 bases clipped from V and 3 bases from J, the junction kept 10 bases outside the gene matches. Germline lookup yields CDR1 SGHAT and CDR2 FQNNGV. The CDR3 loop spans 17 amino acids. CDR3 in amino acids: CASSPMGQGGPTDTQYF. CDR3 sequence (DNA): TGTGCCAGCAGCCCGATGGGACAGGGGGGCCCTACAGATACGCAGTATTTT.

The chain joins TRBV7-8 to TRBJ2-3, with D tentatively TRBD1 or TRBD2 (5 bases each). Germline CDR1 SGHVS, CDR2 FQNEAQ. The CDR3 is 15 amino acids. Deletions cut 6 bases from V and 2 bases from J, with 15 bases between. In nucleotides, the CDR3 is TGTGCCAGCAGTTGGGACCGAAGGACCACAGATACGCAGTATTTT. Protein: CASSWDRRTTDTQYF.

This clonotype was counted between two and nine times. The rearrangement links TRBV6-2 or TRBV6-3 to TRBJ2-7; D is uncertain. V was shortened by 4 bases and J by 4 bases, with 5 bases between the two germline ends. The length of the CDR3 is 11 residues. The germline CDR1 and CDR2 sequences are MNHEY and SVGEGT. The CDR3 sequence: CASSSDYEQYF. CDR3 nucleotides: TGTGCCAGCAGTTCGGATTACGAGCAGTACTTC.

This clonotype appeared a few times. The gene calls are TRBV29-1 and TRBJ1-2; D is uncertain. Trimming removed 0 bases at V and 4 bases at J, with 12 bases between. The CDR3 has 14 amino acids. CDR1 SQVTM and CDR2 ANQGSEA come from the germline V gene. The CDR3 bases are TGCAGCGTTGAAGATCGAAAGAACCCCTATGGCTACACCTTC. Encoded protein: CSVEDRKNPYGYTF.

This clonotype was observed a handful of times. V gene TRBV11-3 combines with J gene TRBJ1-1; D may be TRBD1 (5 bases). V was pared by 7 bases and J by 1 base, with 25 bases between. The CDR3 sequence is 18 residues long. Germline V gene lookup returns CDR1 SGHNT and CDR2 YENEEA. CDR3 loop: CASIIQETPEQTNTEAFF. The CDR3 DNA reads TGTGCCAGCATCATACAGGAGACACCGGAACAAACGAACACTGAAGCTTTCTTT.